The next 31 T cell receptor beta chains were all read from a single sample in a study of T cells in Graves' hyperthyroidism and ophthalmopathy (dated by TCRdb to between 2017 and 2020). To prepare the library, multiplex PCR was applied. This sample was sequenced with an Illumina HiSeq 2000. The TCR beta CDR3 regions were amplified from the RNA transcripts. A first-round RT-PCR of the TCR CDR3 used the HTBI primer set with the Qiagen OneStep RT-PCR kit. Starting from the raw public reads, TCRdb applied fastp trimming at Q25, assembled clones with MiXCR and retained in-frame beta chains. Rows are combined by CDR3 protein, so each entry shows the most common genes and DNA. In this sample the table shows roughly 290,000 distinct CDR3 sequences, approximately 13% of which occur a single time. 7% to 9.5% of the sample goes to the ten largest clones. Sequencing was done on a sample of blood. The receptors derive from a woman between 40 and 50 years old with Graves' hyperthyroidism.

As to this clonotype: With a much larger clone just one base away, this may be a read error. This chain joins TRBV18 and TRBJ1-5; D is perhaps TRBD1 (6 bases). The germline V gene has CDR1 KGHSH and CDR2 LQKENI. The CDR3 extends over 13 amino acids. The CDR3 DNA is TGTGCCAGCTCACGGTCAGGGGATCATCCCCAGCATTTT. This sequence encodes CASSRSGDHPQHF.

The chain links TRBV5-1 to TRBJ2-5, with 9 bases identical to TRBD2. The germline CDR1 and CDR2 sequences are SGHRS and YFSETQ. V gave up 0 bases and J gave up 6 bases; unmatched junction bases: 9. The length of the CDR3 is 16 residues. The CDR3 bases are TGCGCCAGCAGCTTGGCTCTAGCGGGGAGACAACAGACCCAGTACTTC. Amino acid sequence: CASSLALAGRQQTQYF.

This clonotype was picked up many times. In nucleotides, the CDR3 is TGTGCCATCAGTGAAGCATCTCCATACTACGAGCAGTACTTC. This codes for CAISEASPYYEQYF. The chain employs TRBV10-3 and TRBJ2-7, with D hard to call. V lost 3 bases and J 3 bases, leaving 12 bases between the germline ends. From germline, CDR1 is ENHRY and CDR2 SYGVKD. The CDR3 has 14 amino acids.

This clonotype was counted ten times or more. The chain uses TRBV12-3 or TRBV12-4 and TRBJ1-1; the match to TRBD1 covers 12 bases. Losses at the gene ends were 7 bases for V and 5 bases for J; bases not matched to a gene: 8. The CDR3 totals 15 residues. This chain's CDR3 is CASKPGQGAFTEAFF. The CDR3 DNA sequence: TGTGCCAGCAAACCGGGACAGGGGGCATTTACTGAAGCTTTCTTT.

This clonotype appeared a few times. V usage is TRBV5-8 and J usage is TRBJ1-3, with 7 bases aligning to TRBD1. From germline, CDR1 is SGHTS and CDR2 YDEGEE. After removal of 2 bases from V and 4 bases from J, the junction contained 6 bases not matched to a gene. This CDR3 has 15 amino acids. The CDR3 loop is CASSFPRTGGNTIYF. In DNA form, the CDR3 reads TGTGCCAGCAGCTTTCCCAGGACAGGCGGAAACACCATATATTTT.

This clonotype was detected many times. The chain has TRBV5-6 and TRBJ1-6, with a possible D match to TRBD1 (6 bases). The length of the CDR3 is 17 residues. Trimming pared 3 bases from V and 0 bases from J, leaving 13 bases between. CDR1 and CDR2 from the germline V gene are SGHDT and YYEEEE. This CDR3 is CASSSLTGSSYNSPLHF. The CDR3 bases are TGTGCCAGCAGCTCGCTCACAGGGAGCTCCTATAATTCACCCCTCCACTTT.

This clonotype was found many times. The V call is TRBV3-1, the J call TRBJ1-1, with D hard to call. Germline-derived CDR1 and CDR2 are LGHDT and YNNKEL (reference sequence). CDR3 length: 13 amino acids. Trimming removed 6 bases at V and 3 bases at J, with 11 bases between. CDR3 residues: CASRERRDTEAFF. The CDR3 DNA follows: TGTGCCAGCAGAGAGAGACGCGACACTGAAGCTTTCTTT.

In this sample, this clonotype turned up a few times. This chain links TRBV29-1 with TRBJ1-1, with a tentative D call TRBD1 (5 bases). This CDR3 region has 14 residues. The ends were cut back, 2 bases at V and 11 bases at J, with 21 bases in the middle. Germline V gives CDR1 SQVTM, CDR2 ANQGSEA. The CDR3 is CSVEISGVRGEAFF. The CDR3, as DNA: TGCAGCGTTGAAATATCGGGGGTTCGGGGAGAGGCTTTCTTT. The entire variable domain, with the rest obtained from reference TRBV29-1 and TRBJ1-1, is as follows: SAVISQKPSRDICQRGTSLTIQCQVDSQVTMMFWYRQQPGQSLTLIATANQGSEATYESGFVIDKFPISRPNLTFSTLTVSNMSPEDSSIYLCSVEISGVRGEAFFGQGTRLTVV.

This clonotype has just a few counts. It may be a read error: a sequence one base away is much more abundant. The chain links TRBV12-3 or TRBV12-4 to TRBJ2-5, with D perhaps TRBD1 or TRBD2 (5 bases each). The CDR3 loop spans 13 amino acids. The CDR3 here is CASRDDQKGTQCF. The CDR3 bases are TGTGCCAGCAGAGATGACCAGAAAGGGACCCAGTGCTTC.

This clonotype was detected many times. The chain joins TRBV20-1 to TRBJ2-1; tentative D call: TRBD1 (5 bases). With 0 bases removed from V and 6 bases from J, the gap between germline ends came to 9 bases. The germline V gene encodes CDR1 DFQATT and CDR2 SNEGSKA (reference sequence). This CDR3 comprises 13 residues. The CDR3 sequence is CSARDQGSNEQFF. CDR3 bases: TGCAGTGCTAGAGATCAGGGTAGCAATGAGCAGTTCTTC.

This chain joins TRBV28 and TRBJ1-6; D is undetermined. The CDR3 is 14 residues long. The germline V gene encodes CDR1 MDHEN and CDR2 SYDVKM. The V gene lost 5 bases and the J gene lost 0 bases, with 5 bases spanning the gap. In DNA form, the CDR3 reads TGTGCCAGCAGTGCAGGCTCCTATAATTCACCCCTCCACTTT. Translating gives CASSAGSYNSPLHF. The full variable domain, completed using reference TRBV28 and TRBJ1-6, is DVKVTQSSRYLVKRTGEKVFLECVQDMDHENMFWYRQDPGLGLRLIYFSYDVKMKEKGDIPEGYSVSREKKERFSLILESASTNQTSMYLCASSAGSYNSPLHFGNGTRLTVT.

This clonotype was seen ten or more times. This chain's CDR3 is CASSQDSLGEKLFF. CDR3 bases: TGTGCCAGCAGCCAAGACAGCTTGGGTGAAAAACTGTTTTTT. The V gene is TRBV7-8, the J gene TRBJ1-4, with D perhaps TRBD1 (5 bases). V was clipped by 5 bases and J by 7 bases, with 14 bases between them. The CDR3 contains 14 residues. CDR1 and CDR2 (germline): SGHVS, FQNEAQ. Based on the CDR3 plus reference TRBV7-8 and TRBJ1-4, the full variable domain is GAGVSQSPRYKVAKRGQDVALRCDPISGHVSLFWYQQALGQGPEFLTYFQNEAQLDKSGLPSDRFFAERPEGSVSTLKIQRTQQEDSAVYLCASSQDSLGEKLFFGSGTQLSVL.

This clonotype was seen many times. DNA for the CDR3: TGTGCCAGCAGCTTAGTGAACAGCTTGAACACTGAAGCTTTCTTT. Its protein is CASSLVNSLNTEAFF. The rearrangement joins TRBV7-2 to TRBJ1-1; D is ambiguous. Germline V lookup: CDR1 SGHTA, CDR2 FQGNSA. The CDR3 contains 15 residues. The V end lost 1 base, the J end lost 0 bases, and 9 bases lay between the germline ends.

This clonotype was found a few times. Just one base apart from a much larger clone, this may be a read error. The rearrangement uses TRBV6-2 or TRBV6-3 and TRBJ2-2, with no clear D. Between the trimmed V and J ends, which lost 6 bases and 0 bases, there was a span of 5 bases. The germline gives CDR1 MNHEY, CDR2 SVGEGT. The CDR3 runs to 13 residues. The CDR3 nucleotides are TGTGCCAGCAGACTTACGAACACCGGGGAGCTGTTTTTT. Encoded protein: CASRLTNTGELFF.

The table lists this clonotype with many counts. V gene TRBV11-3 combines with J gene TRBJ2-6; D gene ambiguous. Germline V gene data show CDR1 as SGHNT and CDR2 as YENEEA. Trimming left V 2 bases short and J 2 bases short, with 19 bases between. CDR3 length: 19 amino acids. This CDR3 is CASSLSRIGFRPGANVLTF. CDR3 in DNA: TGTGCCAGCAGCTTATCCCGGATAGGATTTCGGCCTGGGGCCAACGTCCTGACTTTC.

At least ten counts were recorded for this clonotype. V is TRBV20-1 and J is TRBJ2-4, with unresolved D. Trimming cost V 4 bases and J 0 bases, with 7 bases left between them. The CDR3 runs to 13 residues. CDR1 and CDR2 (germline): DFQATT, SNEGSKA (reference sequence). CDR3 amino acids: CSATDLAKNIQYF. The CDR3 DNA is TGCAGTGCTACGGACCTAGCCAAAAACATTCAGTACTTC.

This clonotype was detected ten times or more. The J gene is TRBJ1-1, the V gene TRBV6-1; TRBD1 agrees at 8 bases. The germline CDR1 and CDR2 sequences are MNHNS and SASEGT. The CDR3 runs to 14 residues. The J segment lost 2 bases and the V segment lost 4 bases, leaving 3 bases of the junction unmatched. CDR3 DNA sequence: TGTGCCAGCAGTGTGGGACAGGATAACACTGAAGCTTTCTTT. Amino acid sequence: CASSVGQDNTEAFF.

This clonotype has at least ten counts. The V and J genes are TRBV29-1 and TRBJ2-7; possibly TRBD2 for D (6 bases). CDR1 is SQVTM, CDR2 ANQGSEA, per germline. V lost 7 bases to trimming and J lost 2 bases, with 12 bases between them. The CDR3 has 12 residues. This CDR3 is CSATGATYEQYF. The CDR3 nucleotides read TGCAGCGCTACGGGAGCCACCTACGAGCAGTACTTC.

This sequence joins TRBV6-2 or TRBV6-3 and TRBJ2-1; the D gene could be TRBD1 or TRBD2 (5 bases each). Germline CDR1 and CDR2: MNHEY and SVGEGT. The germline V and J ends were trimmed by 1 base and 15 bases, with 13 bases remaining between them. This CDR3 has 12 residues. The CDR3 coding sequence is TGTGCCAGCAGTTACTTCGGGGCCCTAGGGTTCTTC. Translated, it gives CASSYFGALGFF.

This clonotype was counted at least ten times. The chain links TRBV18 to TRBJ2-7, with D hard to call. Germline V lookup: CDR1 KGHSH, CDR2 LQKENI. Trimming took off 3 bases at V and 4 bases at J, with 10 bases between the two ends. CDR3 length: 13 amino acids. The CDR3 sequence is CASSPREEYEQYF. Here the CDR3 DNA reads TGTGCCAGCTCACCCCGCGAGGAGTACGAGCAGTACTTC.

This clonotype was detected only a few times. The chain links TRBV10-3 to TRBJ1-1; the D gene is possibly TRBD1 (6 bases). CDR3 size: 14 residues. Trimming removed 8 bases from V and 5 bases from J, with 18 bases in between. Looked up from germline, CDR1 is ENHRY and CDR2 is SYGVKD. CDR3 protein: CAIVSSGARTEAFF. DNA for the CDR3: TGTGCCATCGTATCATCAGGGGCGAGGACTGAAGCTTTCTTT.

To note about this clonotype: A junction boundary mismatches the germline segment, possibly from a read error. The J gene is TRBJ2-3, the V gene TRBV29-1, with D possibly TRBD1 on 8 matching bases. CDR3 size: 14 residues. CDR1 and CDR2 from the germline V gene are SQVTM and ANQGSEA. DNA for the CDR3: TGCAGCATTGAAACAGGGGGGGGCACAGATACGCAGTATTTT. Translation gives CSIETGGGTDTQYF.

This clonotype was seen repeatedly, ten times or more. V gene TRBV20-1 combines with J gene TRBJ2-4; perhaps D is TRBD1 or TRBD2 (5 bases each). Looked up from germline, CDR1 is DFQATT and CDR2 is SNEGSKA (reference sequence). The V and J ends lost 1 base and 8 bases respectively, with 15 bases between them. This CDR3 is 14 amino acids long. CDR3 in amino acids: CSARVGGPKDIQYF. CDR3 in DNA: TGCAGTGCTAGAGTTGGGGGACCCAAGGACATTCAGTACTTC.

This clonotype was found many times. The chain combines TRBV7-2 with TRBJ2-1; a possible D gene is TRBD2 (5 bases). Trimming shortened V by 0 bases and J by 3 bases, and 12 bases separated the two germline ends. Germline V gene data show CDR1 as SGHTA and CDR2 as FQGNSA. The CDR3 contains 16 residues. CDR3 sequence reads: CASSLAGFSGYNEQFF. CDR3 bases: TGTGCCAGCAGCTTAGCTGGGTTCAGCGGCTACAATGAGCAGTTCTTC.

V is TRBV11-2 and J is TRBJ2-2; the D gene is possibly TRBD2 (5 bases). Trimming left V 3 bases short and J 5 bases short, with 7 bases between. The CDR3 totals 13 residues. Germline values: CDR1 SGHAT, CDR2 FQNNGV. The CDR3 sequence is CASSLLATGELFF. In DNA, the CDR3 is TGTGCCAGCAGCTTGCTAGCTACCGGGGAGCTGTTTTTT.

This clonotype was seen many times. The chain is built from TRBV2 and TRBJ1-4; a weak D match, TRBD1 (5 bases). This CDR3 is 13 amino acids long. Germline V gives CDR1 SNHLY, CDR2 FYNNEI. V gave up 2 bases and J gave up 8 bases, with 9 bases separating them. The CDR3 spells CASSEQGGEKLFF. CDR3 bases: TGTGCCAGCAGTGAACAGGGTGGAGAAAAACTGTTTTTT.

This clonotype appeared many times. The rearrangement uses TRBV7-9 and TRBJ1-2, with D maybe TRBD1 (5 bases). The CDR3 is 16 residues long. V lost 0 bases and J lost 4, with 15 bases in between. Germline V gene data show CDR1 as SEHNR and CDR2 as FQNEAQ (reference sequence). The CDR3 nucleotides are TGTGCCAGCAGCTTAGCGCGCGGGGGAACCATCTATGGCTACACCTTC. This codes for CASSLARGGTIYGYTF.

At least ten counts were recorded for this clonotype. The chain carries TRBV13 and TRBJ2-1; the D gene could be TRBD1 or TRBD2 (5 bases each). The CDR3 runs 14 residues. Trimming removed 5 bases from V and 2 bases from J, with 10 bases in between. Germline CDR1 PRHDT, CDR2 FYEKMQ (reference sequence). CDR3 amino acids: CASSARGAYNEQFF. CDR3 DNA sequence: TGTGCCAGCAGCGCCAGAGGGGCCTACAATGAGCAGTTCTTC.

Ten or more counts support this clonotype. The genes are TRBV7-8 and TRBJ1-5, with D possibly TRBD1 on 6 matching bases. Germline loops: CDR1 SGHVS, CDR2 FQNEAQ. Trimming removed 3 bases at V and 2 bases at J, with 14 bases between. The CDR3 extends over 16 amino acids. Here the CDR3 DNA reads TGTGCCAGCAGCTTCGACGGGGGGGCGCGCAATCAGCCCCAGCATTTT. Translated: CASSFDGGARNQPQHF. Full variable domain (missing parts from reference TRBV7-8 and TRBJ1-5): GAGVSQSPRYKVAKRGQDVALRCDPISGHVSLFWYQQALGQGPEFLTYFQNEAQLDKSGLPSDRFFAERPEGSVSTLKIQRTQQEDSAVYLCASSFDGGARNQPQHFGDGTRLSIL.

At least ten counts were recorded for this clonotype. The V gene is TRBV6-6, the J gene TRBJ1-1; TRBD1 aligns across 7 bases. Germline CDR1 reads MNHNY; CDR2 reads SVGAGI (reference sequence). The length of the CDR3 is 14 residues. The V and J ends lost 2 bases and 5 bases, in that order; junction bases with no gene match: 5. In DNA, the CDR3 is TGTGCCAGCAGTTACACAAACAGGGGTACTGAAGCTTTCTTT. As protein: CASSYTNRGTEAFF.

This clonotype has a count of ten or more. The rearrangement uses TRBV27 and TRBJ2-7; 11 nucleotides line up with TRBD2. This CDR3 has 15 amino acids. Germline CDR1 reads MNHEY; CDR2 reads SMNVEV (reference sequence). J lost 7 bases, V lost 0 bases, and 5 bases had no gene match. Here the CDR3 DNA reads TGTGCCAGCAGTTTATCACTAGCGGGAGTTGATGAGCAGTACTTC. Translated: CASSLSLAGVDEQYF.